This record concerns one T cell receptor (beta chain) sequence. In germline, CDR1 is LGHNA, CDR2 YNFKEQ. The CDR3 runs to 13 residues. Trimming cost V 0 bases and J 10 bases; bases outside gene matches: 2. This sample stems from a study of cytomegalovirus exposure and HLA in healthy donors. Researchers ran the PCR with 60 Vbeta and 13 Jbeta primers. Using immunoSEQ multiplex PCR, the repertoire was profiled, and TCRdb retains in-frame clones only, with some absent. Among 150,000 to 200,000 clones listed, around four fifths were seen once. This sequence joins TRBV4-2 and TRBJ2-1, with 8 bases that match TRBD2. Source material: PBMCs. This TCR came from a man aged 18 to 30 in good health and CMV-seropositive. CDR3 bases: TGTGCCAGCAGCCAAGATACGGGGGGGGAGCAGTTCTTC. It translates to CASSQDTGGEQFF.